This T cell receptor beta chain was sequenced in a study of identical twins. This CDR3 comprises 16 residues. Trimming removed 5 bases at V and 0 bases at J, with 14 bases between. The germline V gene encodes CDR1 SEHNR and CDR2 FQNEAQ (reference sequence). Each CDR3 protein is one row after TCRdb ran MiXCR on the 5' RACE reads. This table has about 470,000 distinct CDR3 sequences, 20% to 30% appearing once. About this clonotype: The antigen is unknown.

Regarding the study as a whole: Conclusions came from cross-sectional statistical analysis, not from following the same donors.

This same sample was also part of a study on T cells expressing NK-cell markers. Turning to that study: One observes that, in several donors, these clonotypes were also the leading ones within the CD3+CD56-NKG2C+ fraction. Clones of NKG2C+ T cells that had expanded were of unclear HCMV specificity.

This chain links TRBV7-9 with TRBJ2-1; D is possibly TRBD2 (5 bases). Sequencing used CD4+ T cells sorted from blood. This sequence was found in a woman aged 18 to 35 in good health. CDR3 sequence: CASSAVEGFSYNEQFF. CDR3 sequence (DNA): TGTGCCAGCAGCGCGGTCGAGGGATTCTCCTACAATGAGCAGTTCTTC.